The clone carrying this TCR beta chain has a single count. What it binds is unknown. The entry originates in a study of early stage breast cancer tumors. The study, taken as a whole, reports: In most of the 16 patients, blood comparison separated tumor from normal breast. Compared with adjacent normal breast tissue, tumors showed 2 to 2.5-fold greater T cell density and higher clonality. Enriched TCRB sequences shared across patients were mostly commonly generated sequences.

Blood replicates held 0.5 ug DNA, tumor or normal breast about 1.5 ug, two each. Method: immunoSEQ multiplex PCR; TCRdb's copy keeps in-frame clones and lacks some. The profile shows about 72,000 clones, approximately 80% of them singletons. This CDR3 contains 16 residues. The trim removed 2 bases at V and 3 bases at J, leaving 9 bases unmatched. Germline values: CDR1 SGHNT, CDR2 YYREEE (reference sequence). The sample comprised blood. The receptor comes from a person between 60 and 70 years old with breast cancer. V usage is TRBV5-4 and J usage is TRBJ2-3; 7 bases agree with TRBD1. CDR3 coding DNA: TGTGCCAGCAGCTTAAGGAAGGGGGCTCGGACAGATACGCAGTATTTT. It is translated as CASSLRKGARTDTQYF.